The text below deals with one T cell receptor (beta chain). TCRdb keeps only in-frame clones here, not all; method: immunoSEQ multiplex PCR. The sample lists about 590,000 clones, around 95% occurring once. CD45RO-negative CD8 cells positively selected for CCR7 made up the naive population, which excluded terminally differentiated effector memory CD45RA+ cells. This specimen comes from a study of shared clonotypes between healthy human individuals. The V segment lost 6 bases and the J segment 1 base; nucleotides outside the gene matches: 4. The CDR3 contains 14 residues. Germline CDR1 reads SNHLY; CDR2 reads FYNNEI.

This receptor was identified in a woman in her thirties in good health. The chain combines TRBV2 with TRBJ2-7, with 9 positions matching TRBD1. The source material was naive CD8+ T cells sorted from blood. CDR3 DNA: TGTGCCAGCAGCCCGGGACAGGGTTCCTACGAGCAGTACTTC. It is translated as CASSPGQGSYEQYF.